These 17 T cell receptor beta chains were all obtained from the same sample, sequenced in a study of response to subunit inactivated influenza vaccine. TCRdb re-analysed the RT-PCR reads in MiXCR, keeping a single row per CDR3 protein. The sample lists roughly 650,000 distinct CDR3 sequences; approximately 14% were seen once. Sequencing was performed on PBMCs from blood, taken about 13 days after vaccination. These receptors were collected from a man aged 45-65 years who received an inactivated influenza vaccine.

This clonotype was seen more than once but under ten times. This chain links TRBV6-5 with TRBJ1-2; D gene ambiguous. The CDR3 extends over 10 amino acids. Germline CDR1 reads MNHEY; CDR2 reads SVGAGI. Trimming took off 3 bases at V and 8 bases at J, with 4 bases between the two ends. DNA of the CDR3: TGTGCCAGCAGTTATTCCGGCTACACCTTC. Amino acid sequence: CASSYSGYTF.

This clonotype was seen more than once but under ten times. This rearrangement joins TRBV6-5 to TRBJ2-3; D is ambiguous. The CDR3 length is 16 residues. The germline gives CDR1 MNHEY, CDR2 SVGAGI. Trimming pared 3 bases from V and 0 bases from J, leaving 13 bases between. DNA for the CDR3: TGTGCCAGCAGTTATCGCGCTACGCGAAGCACAGATACGCAGTATTTT. Its translation is CASSYRATRSTDTQYF.

This clonotype came up many times. The V gene is TRBV29-1, the J gene TRBJ2-5; 7 bases are a match to TRBD2. Losses at the gene ends were 5 bases for V and 4 bases for J; bases not matched to a gene: 13. Per the germline V gene, CDR1 is SQVTM and CDR2 is ANQGSEA. The CDR3 has 15 amino acids. CDR3 in amino acids: CSVRQGGSVRETQYF. The CDR3, as DNA: TGCAGCGTTCGCCAGGGCGGGAGCGTTCGAGAGACCCAGTACTTC.

The chain combines TRBV5-1 with TRBJ1-5, with D perhaps matching TRBD1 (5 bases). Germline V lookup: CDR1 SGHRS, CDR2 YFSETQ. This CDR3 is built from 15 residues. V lost 0 bases to trimming and J lost 6 bases, with 13 bases between them. In nucleotides, the CDR3 is TGCGCCAGCAGCTTGGAAAGGGGAAGTAGTCAGCCCCAGCATTTT. Translating gives CASSLERGSSQPQHF. Full variable domain (missing parts from reference TRBV5-1 and TRBJ1-5): KAGVTQTPRYLIKTRGQQVTLSCSPISGHRSVSWYQQTPGQGLQFLFEYFSETQRNKGNFPGRFSGRQFSNSRSEMNVSTLELGDSALYLCASSLERGSSQPQHFGDGTRLSIL.

The gene calls are TRBV10-2 and TRBJ1-1, with D unclear. The CDR3 totals 14 residues. Germline V gives CDR1 WSHSY, CDR2 SAAADI. The V end was cut by 5 bases, the J end by 2 bases, with 12 bases between. CDR3 residues: CASSPGSTNTEAFF. CDR3 nucleotide sequence: TGCGCCAGCAGTCCCGGGTCCACCAACACTGAAGCTTTCTTT.

V is TRBV4-3 and J is TRBJ2-6; TRBD1 matches 8 bases. Germline values: CDR1 LGHNA, CDR2 YSLEER. V was pared by 2 bases and J by 1 base, with 4 bases of the junction left unmatched. The CDR3 has 17 amino acids. CDR3 residues: CASSQRQGFSGANVLTF. DNA for the CDR3: TGCGCCAGCAGCCAAAGACAGGGGTTTTCTGGGGCCAACGTCCTGACTTTC.

This clonotype has ten or more counts. The J gene is TRBJ2-7, the V gene TRBV20-1, with TRBD2 identical over 10 bases. The CDR3 contains 15 residues. Germline CDR1 DFQATT, CDR2 SNEGSKA (reference sequence). The V segment lost 1 base and the J segment 6 bases; nucleotides outside the gene matches: 9. The CDR3 loop is CSARAASGRDREQYF. CDR3 DNA: TGCAGTGCTAGAGCTGCGAGCGGGAGGGATCGCGAGCAGTACTTC.

For the CDR3, the DNA is TGTGCCAGCAGCCCCTGGGACAGACCGTACAATGAGCAGTTCTTC. As protein: CASSPWDRPYNEQFF. V is TRBV7-3 and J is TRBJ2-1; 7 nucleotides align to TRBD1. This CDR3 is built from 15 residues. V gave up 5 bases and J gave up 4 bases; unmatched junction bases: 8. Germline loops: CDR1 SGHTA, CDR2 FQGTGA.

This clonotype was detected a few times. The rearrangement joins TRBV20-1 to TRBJ1-5; maybe TRBD1 (5 bases). The CDR3 is 12 residues long. With 3 bases removed from V and 5 bases from J, the gap between germline ends came to 8 bases. CDR1 is DFQATT, CDR2 SNEGSKA, per germline (reference sequence). CDR3: CSASRAHQPQHF. In nucleotides, the CDR3 is TGCAGTGCTAGCAGGGCCCATCAGCCCCAGCATTTT.

The DNA of the CDR3 is TGTGCCAGCAGCCAGCTAAACAACCACGAGCAGTACTTC. It specifies CASSQLNNHEQYF. The rearrangement uses TRBV14 and TRBJ2-7; D remains unclear. Trimming cost V 3 bases and J 5 bases, with 11 bases left between them. This CDR3 is 13 amino acids long. Per germline, CDR1 SGHDN and CDR2 FVKESK.

The rearrangement uses TRBV12-3 or TRBV12-4 and TRBJ2-7, with 11 bases matching TRBD2. V shed 7 bases and J 2 bases; nucleotides not matched to a gene: 1. This CDR3 spans 13 amino acids. CDR3 sequence: CASNSGGAYEQYF. In nucleotides, the CDR3 is TGTGCCAGCAATAGCGGGGGGGCCTACGAGCAGTACTTC.

The gene calls are TRBV7-2 and TRBJ2-2, with TRBD1 identical over 8 bases. Germline-derived CDR1 and CDR2 are SGHTA and FQGNSA. J gave up 4 bases and V 3 bases, and 4 bases lay outside the gene matches. This CDR3 has 15 amino acids. CDR3: CASSLGQAITGELFF. CDR3 coding DNA: TGTGCCAGCAGCTTGGGACAGGCTATCACCGGGGAGCTGTTTTTT.

J is TRBJ1-1 and V is TRBV12-3 or TRBV12-4; D is perhaps TRBD1 (5 bases). V was shortened by 7 bases and J by 0 bases, with 9 bases between the two germline ends. The CDR3 has 13 amino acids. The CDR3 sequence: CASTLQVNTEAFF. In DNA, the CDR3 is TGTGCCAGCACCCTACAGGTGAACACTGAAGCTTTCTTT.

A few counts support this clonotype. The gene calls are TRBV7-9 and TRBJ2-7, with 7 bases lining up with TRBD2. Germline loops: CDR1 SEHNR, CDR2 FQNEAQ (reference sequence). This CDR3 comprises 16 residues. J gave up 4 bases and V 3 bases, and 12 bases lay outside the gene matches. The CDR3 region is CASSFEVVRGRYEQYF. CDR3 bases: TGTGCCAGCAGCTTTGAGGTTGTTCGCGGGAGATACGAGCAGTACTTC.

This clonotype was observed many times. The rearrangement links TRBV6-5 to TRBJ2-5; possibly TRBD2 for D (5 bases). The CDR3 has 14 amino acids. The V end lost 1 base, the J end lost 5 bases, and 11 bases lay between the germline ends. Germline CDR1 is MNHEY and CDR2 is SVGAGI. CDR3 sequence: CASSYFEGSETQYF. The CDR3 bases are TGTGCCAGCAGTTACTTTGAGGGCTCCGAGACCCAGTACTTC.

The chain has TRBV3-1 and TRBJ2-5, with 7 bases fitting TRBD2. There are 16 residues in the CDR3. Trimming cost V 0 bases and J 4 bases; bases outside gene matches: 8. CDR1 and CDR2 from the germline V gene are LGHDT and YNNKEL (reference sequence). This CDR3 reads CASSQEIFGTIETQYF. CDR3 coding DNA: TGTGCCAGCAGCCAAGAGATTTTCGGGACTATAGAGACCCAGTACTTC.

This clonotype has just one count. The rearrangement uses TRBV20-1 and TRBJ1-2; D not resolved. Trimming pared 2 bases from V and 8 bases from J, leaving 9 bases between. The CDR3 is 11 amino acids. The germline CDR1 and CDR2 sequences are DFQATT and SNEGSKA (reference sequence). Here the CDR3 reads CSARSIRGYTF. CDR3 in DNA: TGCAGTGCTAGAAGTATTCGGGGCTACACCTTC.